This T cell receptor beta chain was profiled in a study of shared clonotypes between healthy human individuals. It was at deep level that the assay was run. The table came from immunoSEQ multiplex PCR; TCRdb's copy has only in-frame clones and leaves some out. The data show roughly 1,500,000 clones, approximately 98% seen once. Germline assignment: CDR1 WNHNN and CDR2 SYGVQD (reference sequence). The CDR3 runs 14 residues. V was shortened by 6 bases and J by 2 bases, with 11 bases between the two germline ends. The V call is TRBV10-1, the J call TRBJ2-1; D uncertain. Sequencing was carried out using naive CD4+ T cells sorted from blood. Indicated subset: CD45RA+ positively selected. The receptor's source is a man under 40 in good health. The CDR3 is CASSLDRAYNEQFF. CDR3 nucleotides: TGCGCCAGCAGCTTAGATAGAGCCTACAATGAGCAGTTCTTC.